The clone carrying this T cell receptor (beta chain) is a singleton in its sample. Libraries were prepared by immunoSEQ multiplex PCR; TCRdb keeps only in-frame clonotypes and omits some of them. The table records roughly 98,000 clones, approximately 80% of them present only once. These data originate in a study of OX40 agonist ivuxolimab in advanced cancers. This CDR3 contains 14 residues. Trimming cost V 3 bases and J 1 base, with 9 bases left between them. The V gene's germline CDR1 is KGHSH and CDR2 LQKENI. Sequencing used CD4+ or CD8+ T cells sorted from blood, obtained in a trial of the OX40 agonist ivuxolimab. The rearrangement uses TRBV18 and TRBJ1-1; the D is unclear. This sequence was found in an adult with an advanced solid tumor such as melanoma, head and neck, liver or kidney cancer. The DNA of the CDR3 is TGTGCCAGCTCACCGGAGAAGCGGAACACTGAAGCTTTCTTT. Its protein is CASSPEKRNTEAFF.